The sequence of this TCR beta chain was determined in a study of blood T cells in healthy people across ages. This clonotype was observed a few times. It was with a sample-barcoded 5' primer and a J-beta primer mix that a second PCR of roughly 7 to 12 cycles was run. TCRdb processed the 5' RACE reads anew with MiXCR; each CDR3 protein has one entry. This table has just under 550,000 distinct CDR3 sequences, 24% appearing once. The CDR3 has 12 amino acids. Trimming took 5 bases from V and 7 from J, leaving 11 bases between them. CDR1 and CDR2 (germline): LNHDA, SQIVND (reference sequence). The same specimen was also included in a second study, on T cells of mothers and their children. That report notes: The shaping of TCR recombination output by thymic selection is similar in related and unrelated pairs.

The specimen sequenced was blood. The genes are TRBV19 and TRBJ1-1; maybe TRBD1 (5 bases). This receptor was identified in a boy aged 5-17 years in good health. In DNA, the CDR3 is TGTGCCAGTAGTCTGCGGGGGAATGAAGCTTTCTTT. It yields the protein CASSLRGNEAFF.